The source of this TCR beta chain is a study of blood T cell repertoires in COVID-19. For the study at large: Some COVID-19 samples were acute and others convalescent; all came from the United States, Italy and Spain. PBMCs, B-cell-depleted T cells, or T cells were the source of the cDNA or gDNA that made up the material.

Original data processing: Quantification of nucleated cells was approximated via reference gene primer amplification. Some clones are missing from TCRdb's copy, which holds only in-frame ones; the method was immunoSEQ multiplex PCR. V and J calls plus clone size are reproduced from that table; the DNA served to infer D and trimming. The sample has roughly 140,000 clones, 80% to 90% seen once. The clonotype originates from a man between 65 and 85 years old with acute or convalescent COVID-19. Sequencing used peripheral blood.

The CDR3 region has the DNA TGTGCCAGCAGCTCCACTAGCGGGAGGAGCTCCTACAATGAGCAGTTCTTC. It codes for CASSSTSGRSSYNEQFF. The V gene is TRBV7-3, the J gene TRBJ2-1; TRBD2 agrees at 12 bases. The CDR3 contains 17 residues. J lost 0 bases, V lost 4 bases, and 4 bases had no gene match. Germline-derived CDR1 and CDR2 are SGHTA and FQGTGA. Drawing the rest from reference TRBV7-3 and TRBJ2-1, the complete variable domain is GAGVSQTPSNKVTEKGKYVELRCDPISGHTALYWYRQSLGQGPEFLIYFQGTGAADDSGLPNDRFFAVRPEGSVSTLKIQRTERGDSAVYLCASSSTSGRSSYNEQFFGPGTRLTVL.